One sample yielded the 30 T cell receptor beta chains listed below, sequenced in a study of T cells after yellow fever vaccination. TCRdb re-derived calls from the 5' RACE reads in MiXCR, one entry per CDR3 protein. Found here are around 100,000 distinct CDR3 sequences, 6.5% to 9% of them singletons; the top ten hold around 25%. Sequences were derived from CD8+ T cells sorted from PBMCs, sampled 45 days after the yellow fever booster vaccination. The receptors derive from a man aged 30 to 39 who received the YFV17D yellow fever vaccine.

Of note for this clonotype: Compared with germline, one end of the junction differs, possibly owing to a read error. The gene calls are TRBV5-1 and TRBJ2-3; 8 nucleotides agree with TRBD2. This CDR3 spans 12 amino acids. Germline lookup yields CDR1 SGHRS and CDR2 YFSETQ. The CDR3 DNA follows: TGCAGCGGGAGTATAAGCACAGATACGCTGTATTTT. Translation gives CSGSISTDTLYF. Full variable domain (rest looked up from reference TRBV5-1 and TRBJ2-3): KAGVTQTPRYLIKTRGQQVTLSCSPISGHRSVSWYQQTPGQGLQFLFEYFSETQRNKGNFPGRFSGRQFSNSRSEMNVSTLELGDSALYLCSGSISTDTLYFGPGTRLTVL.

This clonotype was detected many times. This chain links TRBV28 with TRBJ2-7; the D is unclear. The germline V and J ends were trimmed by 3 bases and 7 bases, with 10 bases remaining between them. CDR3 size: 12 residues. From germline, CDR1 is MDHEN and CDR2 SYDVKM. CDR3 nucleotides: TGTGCCAGCAGTTTTCCCCCTAGGGAGCAGTACTTC. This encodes CASSFPPREQYF.

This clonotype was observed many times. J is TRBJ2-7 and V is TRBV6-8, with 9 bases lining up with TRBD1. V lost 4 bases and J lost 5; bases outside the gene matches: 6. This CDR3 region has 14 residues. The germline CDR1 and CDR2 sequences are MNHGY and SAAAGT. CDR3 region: CASSFPDRGDEQYF. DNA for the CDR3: TGTGCCAGCAGTTTTCCTGACAGGGGGGACGAGCAGTACTTC.

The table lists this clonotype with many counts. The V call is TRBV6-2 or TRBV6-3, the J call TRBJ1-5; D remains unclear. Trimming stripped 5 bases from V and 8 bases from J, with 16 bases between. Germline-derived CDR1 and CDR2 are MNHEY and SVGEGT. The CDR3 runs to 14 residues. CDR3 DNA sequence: TGTGCCAGCAGTAAGCTGACCCATGCGGAGCCCCAGCATTTT. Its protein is CASSKLTHAEPQHF.

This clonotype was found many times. The CDR3 here is CAAASDSHNEQFF. In nucleotides, the CDR3 is TGTGCCGCCGCTAGCGATTCCCACAATGAGCAGTTCTTC. The rearrangement links TRBV12-3 or TRBV12-4 to TRBJ2-1; perhaps TRBD2 as D (6 bases). The CDR3 is made up of 13 amino acids. V was clipped by 11 bases and J by 5 bases, with 16 bases between them.

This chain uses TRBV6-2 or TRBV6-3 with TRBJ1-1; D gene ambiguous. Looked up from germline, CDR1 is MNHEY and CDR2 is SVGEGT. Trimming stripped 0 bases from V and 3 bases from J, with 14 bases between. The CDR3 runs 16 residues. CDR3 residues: CASSYSITGWDTEAFF. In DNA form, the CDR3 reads TGTGCCAGCAGTTACTCGATTACGGGATGGGACACTGAAGCTTTCTTT.

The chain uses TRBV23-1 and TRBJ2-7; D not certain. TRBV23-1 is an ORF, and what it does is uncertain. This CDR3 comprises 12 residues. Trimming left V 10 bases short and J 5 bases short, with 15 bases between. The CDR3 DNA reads TGCGCCAACCGGACCCCTGGGGACGAGCAGTACTTC. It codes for CANRTPGDEQYF.

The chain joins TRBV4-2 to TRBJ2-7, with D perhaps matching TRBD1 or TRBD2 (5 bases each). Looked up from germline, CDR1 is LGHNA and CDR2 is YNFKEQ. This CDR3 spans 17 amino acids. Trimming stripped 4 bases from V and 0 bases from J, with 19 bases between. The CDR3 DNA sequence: TGTGCCAGCAGCCCCGGGACGACCCAATGGAGCTCCTACGAGCAGTACTTC. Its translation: CASSPGTTQWSSYEQYF.

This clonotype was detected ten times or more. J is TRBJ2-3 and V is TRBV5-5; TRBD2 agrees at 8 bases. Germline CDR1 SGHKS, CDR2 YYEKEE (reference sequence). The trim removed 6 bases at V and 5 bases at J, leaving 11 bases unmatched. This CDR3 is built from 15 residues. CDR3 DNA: TGTGCCAGCACCGGTGACGGGAGGGGCATAGATACGCAGTATTTT. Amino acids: CASTGDGRGIDTQYF.

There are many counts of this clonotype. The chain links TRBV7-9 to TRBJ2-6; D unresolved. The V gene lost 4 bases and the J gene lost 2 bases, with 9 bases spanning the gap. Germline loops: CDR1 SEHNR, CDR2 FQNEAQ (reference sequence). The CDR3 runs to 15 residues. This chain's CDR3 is CASSYYEPGANVLTF. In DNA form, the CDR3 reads TGTGCCAGCAGCTACTATGAACCTGGGGCCAACGTCCTGACTTTC.

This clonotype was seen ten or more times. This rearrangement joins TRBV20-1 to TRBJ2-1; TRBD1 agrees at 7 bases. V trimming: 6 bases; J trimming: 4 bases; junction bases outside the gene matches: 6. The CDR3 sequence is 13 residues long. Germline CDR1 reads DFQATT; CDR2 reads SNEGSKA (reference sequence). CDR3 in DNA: TGCAGTGCGAAAGACAGGGAATACAATGAGCAGTTCTTC. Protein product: CSAKDREYNEQFF.

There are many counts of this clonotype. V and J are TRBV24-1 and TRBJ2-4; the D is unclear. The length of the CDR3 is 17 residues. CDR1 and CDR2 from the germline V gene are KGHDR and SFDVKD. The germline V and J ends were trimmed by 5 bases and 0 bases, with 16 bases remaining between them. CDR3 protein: CATSGRSLILAKNIQYF. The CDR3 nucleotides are TGTGCCACCAGTGGCCGATCGCTGATCTTAGCCAAAAACATTCAGTACTTC.

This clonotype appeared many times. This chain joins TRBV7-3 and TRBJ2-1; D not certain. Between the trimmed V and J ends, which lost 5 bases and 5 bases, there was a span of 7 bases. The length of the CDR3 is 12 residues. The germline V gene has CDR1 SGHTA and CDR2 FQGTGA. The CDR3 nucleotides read TGTGCCAGCAGCCTCAGTGACAATGAGCAGTTCTTC. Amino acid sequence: CASSLSDNEQFF.

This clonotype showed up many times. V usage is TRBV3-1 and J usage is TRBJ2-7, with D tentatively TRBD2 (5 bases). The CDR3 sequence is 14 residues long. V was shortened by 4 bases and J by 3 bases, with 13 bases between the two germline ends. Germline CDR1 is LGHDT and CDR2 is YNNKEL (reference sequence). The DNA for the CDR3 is TGTGCCAGCAGCCTAGAAGGGAGCCTCTACGAGCAGTACTTC. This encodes CASSLEGSLYEQYF.

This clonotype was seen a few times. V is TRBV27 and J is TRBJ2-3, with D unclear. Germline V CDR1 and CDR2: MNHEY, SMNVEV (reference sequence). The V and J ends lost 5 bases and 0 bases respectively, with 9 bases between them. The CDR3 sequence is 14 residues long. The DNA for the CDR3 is TGTGCCAGCAGTCCTGGTTCTAGCACAGATACGCAGTATTTT. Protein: CASSPGSSTDTQYF.

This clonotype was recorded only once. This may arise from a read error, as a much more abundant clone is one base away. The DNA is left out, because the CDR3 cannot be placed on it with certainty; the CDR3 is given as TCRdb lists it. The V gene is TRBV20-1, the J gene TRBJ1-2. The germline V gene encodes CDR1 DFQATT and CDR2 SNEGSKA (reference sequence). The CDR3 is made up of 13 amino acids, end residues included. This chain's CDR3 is CSASTPANYGCTF.

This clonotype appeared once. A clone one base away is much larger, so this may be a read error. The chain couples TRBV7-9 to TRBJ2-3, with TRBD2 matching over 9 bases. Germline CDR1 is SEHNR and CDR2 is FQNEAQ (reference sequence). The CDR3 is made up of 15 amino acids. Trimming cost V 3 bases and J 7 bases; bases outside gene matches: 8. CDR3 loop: CASSLGSGRVNTQYF. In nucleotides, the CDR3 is TGTGCCAGCAGCTTGGGTAGCGGGAGAGTGAATACGCAGTATTTT. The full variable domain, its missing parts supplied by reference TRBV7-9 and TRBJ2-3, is DTGVSQNPRHKITKRGQNVTFRCDPISEHNRLYWYRQTLGQGPEFLTYFQNEAQLEKSRLLSDRFSAERPKGSFSTLEIQRTEQGDSAMYLCASSLGSGRVNTQYFGPGTRLTVL.

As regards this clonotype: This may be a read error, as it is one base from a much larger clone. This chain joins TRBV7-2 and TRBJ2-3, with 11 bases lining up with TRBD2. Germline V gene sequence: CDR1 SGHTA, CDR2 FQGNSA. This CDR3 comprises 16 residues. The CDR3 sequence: CDSSLAGGGQPYTQYF. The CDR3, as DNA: TGTGACAGCAGCTTAGCGGGGGGGGGACAGCCTTATACGCAGTATTTT.

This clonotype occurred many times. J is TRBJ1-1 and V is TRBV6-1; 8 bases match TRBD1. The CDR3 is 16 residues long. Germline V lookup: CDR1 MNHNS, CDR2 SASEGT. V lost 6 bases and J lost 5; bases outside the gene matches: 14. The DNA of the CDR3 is TGTGCCAGCAGCCCCACTTTGGACAGGGTTGTGACTGAAGCTTTCTTT. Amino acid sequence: CASSPTLDRVVTEAFF.

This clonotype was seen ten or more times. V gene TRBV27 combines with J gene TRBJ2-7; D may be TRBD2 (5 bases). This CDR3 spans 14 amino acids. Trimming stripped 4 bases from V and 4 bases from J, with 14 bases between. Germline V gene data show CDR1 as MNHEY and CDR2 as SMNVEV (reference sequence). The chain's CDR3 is CASSYLGNTYEQYF. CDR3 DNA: TGTGCCAGCAGTTACCTCGGGAACACATACGAGCAGTACTTC.

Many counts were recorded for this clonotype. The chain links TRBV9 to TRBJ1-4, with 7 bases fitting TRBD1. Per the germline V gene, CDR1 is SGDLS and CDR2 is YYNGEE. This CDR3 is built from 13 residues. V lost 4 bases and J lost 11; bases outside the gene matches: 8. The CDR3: CASSPRTGDKLFF. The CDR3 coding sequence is TGTGCCAGCAGCCCCCGGACAGGAGACAAACTGTTTTTT.

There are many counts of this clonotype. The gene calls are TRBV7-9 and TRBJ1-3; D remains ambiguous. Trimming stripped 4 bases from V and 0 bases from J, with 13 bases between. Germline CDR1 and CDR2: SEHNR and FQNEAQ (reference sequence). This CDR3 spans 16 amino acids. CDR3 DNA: TGTGCCAGCAGCTACCAGGCGATCAGCTCTGGAAACACCATATATTTT. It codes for CASSYQAISSGNTIYF.

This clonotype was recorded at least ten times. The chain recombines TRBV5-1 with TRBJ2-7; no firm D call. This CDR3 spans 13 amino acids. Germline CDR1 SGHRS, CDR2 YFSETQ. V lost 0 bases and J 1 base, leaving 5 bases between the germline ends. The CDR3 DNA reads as TGCGCCAGCAGCTTGGGCAATTCCTACGAGCAGTACTTC. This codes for CASSLGNSYEQYF.

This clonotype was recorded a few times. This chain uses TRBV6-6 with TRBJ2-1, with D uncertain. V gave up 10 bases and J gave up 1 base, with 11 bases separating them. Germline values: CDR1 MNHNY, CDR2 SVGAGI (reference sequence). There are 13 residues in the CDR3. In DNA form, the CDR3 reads TGTGCCAACGGAGCTGGGTCCTACAATGAGCAGTTCTTC. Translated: CANGAGSYNEQFF.

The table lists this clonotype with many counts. CDR3 in amino acids: CASSPDGSPTDTQYF. The CDR3 DNA reads as TGTGCCAGCAGCCCAGACGGGTCCCCCACAGATACGCAGTATTTT. The chain employs TRBV7-9 and TRBJ2-3, with D unresolved. The V gene lost 5 bases and the J gene lost 2 bases, with 14 bases spanning the gap. Germline V CDR1 and CDR2: SEHNR, FQNEAQ (reference sequence). The CDR3 consists of 15 residues.

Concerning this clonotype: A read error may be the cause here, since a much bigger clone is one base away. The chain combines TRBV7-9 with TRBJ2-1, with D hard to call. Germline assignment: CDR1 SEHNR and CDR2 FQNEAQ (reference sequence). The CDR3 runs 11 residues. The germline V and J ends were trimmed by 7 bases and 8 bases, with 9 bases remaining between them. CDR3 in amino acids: CASTNSDEQFF. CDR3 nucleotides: TGTGCCAGCACCAACAGTGATGAGCAGTTCTTC.

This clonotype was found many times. The CDR3 loop is CSAPAETQYF. The CDR3 DNA reads as TGCAGTGCACCGGCAGAGACCCAGTACTTC. The rearrangement uses TRBV20-1 and TRBJ2-5; the D is unclear. Deletions cut 6 bases from V and 4 bases from J, with 6 bases between. This CDR3 spans 10 amino acids. Looked up from germline, CDR1 is DFQATT and CDR2 is SNEGSKA (reference sequence).

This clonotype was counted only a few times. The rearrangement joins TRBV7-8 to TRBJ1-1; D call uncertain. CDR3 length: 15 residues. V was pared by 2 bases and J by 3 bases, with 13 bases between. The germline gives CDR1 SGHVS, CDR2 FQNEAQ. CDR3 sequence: CASSLWSVAHTEAFF. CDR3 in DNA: TGTGCCAGCAGCTTATGGTCCGTTGCCCACACTGAAGCTTTCTTT.

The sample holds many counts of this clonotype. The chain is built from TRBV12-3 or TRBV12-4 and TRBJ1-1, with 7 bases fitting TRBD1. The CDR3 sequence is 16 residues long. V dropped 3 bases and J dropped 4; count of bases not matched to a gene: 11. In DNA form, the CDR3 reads TGTGCCAGCAGTTTTTCGACAGGGAGGGAAGGCACTGAAGCTTTCTTT. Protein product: CASSFSTGREGTEAFF.

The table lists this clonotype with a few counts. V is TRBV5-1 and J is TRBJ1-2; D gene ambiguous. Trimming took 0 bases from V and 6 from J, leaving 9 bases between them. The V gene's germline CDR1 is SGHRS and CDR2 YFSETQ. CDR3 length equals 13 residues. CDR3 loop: CASSLAAVDGYTF. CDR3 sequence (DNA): TGCGCCAGCAGCTTGGCAGCTGTCGATGGCTACACCTTC.